The table lists the clone carrying this T cell receptor (beta chain) with a few counts. The antigen remains unidentified. These data belong to a study of early T cells in non-severe SARS-CoV-2 infection. Study-level information: RNA in bulk from unsorted whole blood was sequenced, and chains were unpaired.

CDR1 and CDR2 from the germline V gene are ENHRY and SYGVKD. The CDR3 length is 13 residues. V lost 0 bases and J lost 8, with 9 bases in between. The TCR library protocol attached unique molecular identifiers to the individual cDNA molecules. Using its own MiXCR run on the 5' RACE reads, TCRdb lists one record per CDR3 protein. The data hold about 80,000 distinct CDR3 sequences, with more than 13% observed a single time. Overall study results and limits: Anti-spike CD8 responses were favored by VDJdb matching, which missed private and CD4 specificities.

This TCR was sampled from an adult who was a healthcare worker with PCR-confirmed SARS-CoV-2 infection or an uninfected control (not recorded which). The J gene is TRBJ2-3, the V gene TRBV10-3; D perhaps matches TRBD2 (6 bases). Sequencing was carried out using whole blood. CDR3 protein: CAISESRGSTQYF. As DNA, the CDR3 is TGTGCCATCAGTGAGTCCCGGGGGTCTACGCAGTATTTT.